This TCR beta chain appears in the sequencing data of a study of T cell responses to AZD1222 COVID-19 vaccine. Whole-study results and caveats: CD4 TCRs associated with vaccination spanned spike, dominating at 160-218 and 743-854. Rises in breadth and depth of Spike-specific TCRs came after two AZD1222 doses. Reportedly, nearly half the spike-specific TCRs target unmutated variant regions. Sampling captured repertoires only after the peak T cell response.

Unmatched junction bases numbered 4, after V lost 0 bases and J lost 0 bases. The CDR3 spans 19 residues. The germline CDR1 and CDR2 sequences are SNHLY and FYNNEI. Concerning this clone: Its antigen is not known.

This table comes from immunoSEQ multiplex PCR, and its TCRdb copy is limited to in-frame clones, with some not included. This sample carries approximately 140,000 clones, roughly 94% of them seen once, and the ten largest clones take roughly 1.3%. The sequence was obtained from an adult in good health. Specimen: peripheral blood, collected on day 0 of AZD1222 vaccination. The chain links TRBV2 to TRBJ2-2; TRBD2 matches at 13 bases. CDR3 protein: CASSEATSGGLPNTGELFF. CDR3 in DNA: TGTGCCAGCAGTGAAGCGACTAGCGGGGGGCTCCCGAACACCGGGGAGCTGTTTTTT.